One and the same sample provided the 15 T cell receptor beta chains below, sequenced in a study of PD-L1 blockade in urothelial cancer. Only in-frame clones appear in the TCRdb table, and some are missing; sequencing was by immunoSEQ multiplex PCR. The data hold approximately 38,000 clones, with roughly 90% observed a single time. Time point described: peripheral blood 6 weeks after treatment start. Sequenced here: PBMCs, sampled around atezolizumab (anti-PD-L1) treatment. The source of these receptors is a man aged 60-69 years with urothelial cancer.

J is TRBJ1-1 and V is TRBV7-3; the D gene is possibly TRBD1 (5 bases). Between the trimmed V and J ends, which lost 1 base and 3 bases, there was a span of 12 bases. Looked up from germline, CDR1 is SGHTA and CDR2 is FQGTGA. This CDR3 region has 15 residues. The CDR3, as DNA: TGTGCCAGCAGCTTAAATCTGGGGGAGGACACTGAAGCTTTCTTT. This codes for CASSLNLGEDTEAFF. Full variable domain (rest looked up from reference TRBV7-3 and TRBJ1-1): GAGVSQTPSNKVTEKGKYVELRCDPISGHTALYWYRQSLGQGPEFLIYFQGTGAADDSGLPNDRFFAVRPEGSVSTLKIQRTERGDSAVYLCASSLNLGEDTEAFFGQGTRLTVV.

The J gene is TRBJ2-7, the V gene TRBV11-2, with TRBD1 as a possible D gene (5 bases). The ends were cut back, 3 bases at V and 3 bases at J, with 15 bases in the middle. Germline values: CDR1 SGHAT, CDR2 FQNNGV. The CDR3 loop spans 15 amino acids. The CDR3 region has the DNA TGTGCCAGCAGCTTTGGCGGACACACTGTCTACGAGCAGTACTTC. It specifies CASSFGGHTVYEQYF.

In DNA form, the CDR3 reads TGTGCCAGCAGAACCCCTAGGGCGGGATCCTCCTACGAGCAGTACTTC. This sequence encodes CASRTPRAGSSYEQYF. V usage is TRBV6-6 and J usage is TRBJ2-7; perhaps TRBD2 as D (6 bases). V shed 6 bases and J shed 0 bases, with 18 bases lying between them. The CDR3 runs to 16 residues. Germline loops: CDR1 MNHNY, CDR2 SVGAGI (reference sequence).

DNA for the CDR3: TGTGCCAGCAGCGCAACAGGGGATGAGCAGTTCTTC. Protein sequence: CASSATGDEQFF. The chain uses TRBV9 and TRBJ2-1; 7 nucleotides agree with TRBD1. V dropped 3 bases and J dropped 8; count of bases not matched to a gene: 2. Per the germline V gene, CDR1 is SGDLS and CDR2 is YYNGEE. This CDR3 region has 12 residues.

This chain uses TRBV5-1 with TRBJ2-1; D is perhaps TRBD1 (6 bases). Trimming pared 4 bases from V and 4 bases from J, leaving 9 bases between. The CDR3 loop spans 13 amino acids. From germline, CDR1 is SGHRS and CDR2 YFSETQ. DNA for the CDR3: TGCGCCAGCAGCGAGGACAGATACAATGAGCAGTTCTTC. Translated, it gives CASSEDRYNEQFF.

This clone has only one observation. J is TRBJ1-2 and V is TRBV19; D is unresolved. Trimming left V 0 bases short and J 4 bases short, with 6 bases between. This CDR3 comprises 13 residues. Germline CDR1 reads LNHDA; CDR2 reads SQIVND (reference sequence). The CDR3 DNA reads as TGTGCCAGTAGTATAGACGAGATCTATGGCTACACCTTC. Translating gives CASSIDEIYGYTF.

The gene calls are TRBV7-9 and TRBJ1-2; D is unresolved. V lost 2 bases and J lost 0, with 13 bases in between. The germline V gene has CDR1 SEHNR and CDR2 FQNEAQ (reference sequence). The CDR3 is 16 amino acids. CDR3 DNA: TGTGCCAGCAGCTTACCTGCAGGTTTAGCTAACTATGGCTACACCTTC. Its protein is CASSLPAGLANYGYTF.

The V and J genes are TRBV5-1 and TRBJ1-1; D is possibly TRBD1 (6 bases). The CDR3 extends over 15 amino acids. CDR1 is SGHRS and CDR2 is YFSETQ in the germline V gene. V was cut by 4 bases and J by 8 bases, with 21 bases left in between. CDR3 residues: CASSRAGTPKGEAFF. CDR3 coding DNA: TGCGCCAGCAGCCGGGCCGGGACACCAAAAGGGGAAGCTTTCTTT.

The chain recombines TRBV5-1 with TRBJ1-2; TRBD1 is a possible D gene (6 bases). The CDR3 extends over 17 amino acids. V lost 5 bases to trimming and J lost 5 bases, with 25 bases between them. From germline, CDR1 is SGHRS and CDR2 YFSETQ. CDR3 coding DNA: TGCGCCAGCAGGGGCGGGGGGCTCAACATCCCTCATTATGGCTACACCTTC. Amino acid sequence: CASRGGGLNIPHYGYTF. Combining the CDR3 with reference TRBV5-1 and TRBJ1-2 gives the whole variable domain KAGVTQTPRYLIKTRGQQVTLSCSPISGHRSVSWYQQTPGQGLQFLFEYFSETQRNKGNFPGRFSGRQFSNSRSEMNVSTLELGDSALYLCASRGGGLNIPHYGYTFGSGTRLTVV.

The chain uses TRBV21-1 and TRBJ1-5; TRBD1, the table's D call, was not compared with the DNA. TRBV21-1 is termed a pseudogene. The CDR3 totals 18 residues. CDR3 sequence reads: CASSKKGQGENSNQPQHF. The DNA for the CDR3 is TGTGCCAGCAGCAAAAAGGGACAGGGGGAGAATAGCAATCAGCCCCAGCATTTT.

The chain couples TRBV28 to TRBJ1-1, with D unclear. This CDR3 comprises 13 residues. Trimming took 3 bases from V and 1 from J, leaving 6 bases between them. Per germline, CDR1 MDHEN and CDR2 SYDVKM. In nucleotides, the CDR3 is TGTGCCAGCAGTTTCTGGAGGAACACTGAAGCTTTCTTT. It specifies CASSFWRNTEAFF.

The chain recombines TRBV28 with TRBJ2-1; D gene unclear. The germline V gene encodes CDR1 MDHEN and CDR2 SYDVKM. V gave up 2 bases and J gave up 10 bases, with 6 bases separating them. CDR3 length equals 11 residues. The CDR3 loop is CASSLAEEQFF. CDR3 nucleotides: TGTGCCAGCAGTTTAGCGGAGGAGCAGTTCTTC.

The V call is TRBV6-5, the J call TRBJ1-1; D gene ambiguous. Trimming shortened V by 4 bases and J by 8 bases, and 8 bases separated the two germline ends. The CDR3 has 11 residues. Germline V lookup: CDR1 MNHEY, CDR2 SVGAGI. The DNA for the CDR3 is TGTGCCAGCAGTTCCGATACAGAAGCTTTCTTT. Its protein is CASSSDTEAFF.

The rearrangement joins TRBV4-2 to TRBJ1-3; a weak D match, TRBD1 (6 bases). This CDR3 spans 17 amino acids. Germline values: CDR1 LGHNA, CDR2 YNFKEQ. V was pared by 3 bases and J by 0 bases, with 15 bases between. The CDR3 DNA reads TGTGCCAGCAGCCAGGACAGTGGGTCGGGCTCTGGAAACACCATATATTTT. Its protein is CASSQDSGSGSGNTIYF.

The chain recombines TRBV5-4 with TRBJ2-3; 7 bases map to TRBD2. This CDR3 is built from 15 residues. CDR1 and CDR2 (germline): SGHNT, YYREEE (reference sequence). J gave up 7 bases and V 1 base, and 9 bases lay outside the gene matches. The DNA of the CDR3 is TGTGCCAGCAGCTTGAGCGGGATCCACACTTATACGCAGTATTTT. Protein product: CASSLSGIHTYTQYF.